This TCR beta chain was found in a study of beta chain features in type 1 diabetes. Study summary: Patients were similar to healthy donors in age and gender (as well as in cell yields).

By way of CD45RO/CCR7/CD25/CD127/CD95/CD27, the CD4+ regulatory, stem cell-like memory, central memory and naive cells were sorted. Every bit of the isolated RNA underwent reverse transcription, so sequencing read expressed TCRB transcripts. Method: immunoSEQ multiplex PCR; TCRdb's copy keeps in-frame clones and lacks some. Among over 300,000 clones listed, 8% were seen once. Study outcomes and limitations: For patients, the naive, central memory and Treg TCRB repertoires appeared more alike than for healthy donors. Insertions at VDJ junctions were less frequent in type 1 diabetes patients. These patients also deleted more nucleotides at the same junctions.

As concerns this clone: Its target is not known.

The V and J ends lost 8 bases and 7 bases respectively, with 14 bases between them. Germline loops: CDR1 SNHLY, CDR2 FYNNEI. CDR3 size: 12 residues. The sequenced material came from central memory CD4+ T cells from blood. The TCR comes from a woman between 18 and 30 years old in good health. The chain uses TRBV2 and TRBJ2-5; D assignment may be TRBD1 or TRBD2 (6 bases each). The CDR3 DNA reads TGTGCCAGCTTATTGGGGGGCTGGACCCAGTACTTC. It translates to CASLLGGWTQYF.